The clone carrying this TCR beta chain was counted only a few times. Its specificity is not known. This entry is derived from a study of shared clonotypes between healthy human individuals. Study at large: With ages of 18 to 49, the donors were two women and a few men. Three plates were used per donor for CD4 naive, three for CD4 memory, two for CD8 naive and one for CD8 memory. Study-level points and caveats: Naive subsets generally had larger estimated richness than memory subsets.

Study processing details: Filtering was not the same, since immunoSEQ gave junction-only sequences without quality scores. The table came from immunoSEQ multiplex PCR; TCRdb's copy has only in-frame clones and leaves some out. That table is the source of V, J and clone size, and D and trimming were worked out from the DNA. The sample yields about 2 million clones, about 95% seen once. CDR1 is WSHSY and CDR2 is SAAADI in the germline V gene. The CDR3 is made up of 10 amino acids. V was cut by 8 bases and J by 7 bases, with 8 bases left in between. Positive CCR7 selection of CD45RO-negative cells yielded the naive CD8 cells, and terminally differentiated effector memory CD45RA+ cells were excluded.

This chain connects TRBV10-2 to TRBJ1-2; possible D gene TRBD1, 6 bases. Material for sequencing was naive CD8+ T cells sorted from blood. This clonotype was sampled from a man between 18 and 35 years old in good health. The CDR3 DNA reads TGCGCCAGCCGGGACACTGGCTACACCTTC. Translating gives CASRDTGYTF.